Each of the 21 T cell receptor beta chains below was sequenced from the same sample in a study of cytomegalovirus exposure and HLA in healthy donors (dated by TCRdb to 2017 to 2019). Libraries were constructed by the immunoSEQ multiplex PCR assay. The table was pulled from immuneACCESS by TCRdb, which kept in-frame rearrangements only. Such tables lose some clones; where checked, under half of the loss comes from unresolved V genes, and the rest has no known cause. This sample holds over 250,000 clones; 80% to 90% were observed only once. The top ten constitute 1% of the sample. Sequences were obtained from PBMCs. Receptors originate from a woman aged 18-29 years in good health and CMV-seronegative.

The chain employs TRBV7-6 and TRBJ1-3; 7 bases are a match to TRBD1. V lost 5 bases to trimming and J lost 2 bases; unmatched junction nucleotides: 6. In germline, CDR1 is SGHVS, CDR2 FNYEAQ. This CDR3 comprises 15 residues. DNA of the CDR3: TGTGCCAGCAGCCACGGGACAGATACTGGAAACACCATATATTTT. Translated, it gives CASSHGTDTGNTIYF.

The chain carries TRBV28 and TRBJ1-5; D not resolved. The CDR3 extends over 15 amino acids. The V end was cut by 4 bases, the J end by 2 bases, with 12 bases between. Germline V lookup: CDR1 MDHEN, CDR2 SYDVKM. For the CDR3, the DNA is TGTGCCAGCAGTTATCCGAGGGTGGGCAATCAGCCCCAGCATTTT. This gives the protein CASSYPRVGNQPQHF.

This chain connects TRBV5-1 to TRBJ2-3; no clear D gene. CDR3 length equals 13 residues. CDR1 is SGHRS, CDR2 YFSETQ, per germline. With 1 base removed from V and 4 bases from J, the gap between germline ends came to 7 bases. This CDR3 is CASSLQLPDTQYF. The CDR3 coding sequence is TGCGCCAGCAGCTTGCAACTTCCAGATACGCAGTATTTT.

Only one count was recorded for this clone. V is TRBV30 and J is TRBJ2-7; 8 nucleotides align to TRBD1. This CDR3 region has 13 residues. V trimming: 0 bases; J trimming: 5 bases; junction bases outside the gene matches: 3. CDR1 is GTSNPN, CDR2 SVGIG, per germline (reference sequence). The CDR3 DNA follows: TGTGCCTGGAGTGTCGGGACAGGAGACGAGCAGTACTTC. It translates to CAWSVGTGDEQYF.

The chain carries TRBV19 and TRBJ2-7; tentatively, D is TRBD1 (5 bases). V lost 4 bases to trimming and J lost 6 bases, with 13 bases between them. In germline, CDR1 is LNHDA, CDR2 SQIVND (reference sequence). The CDR3 runs to 13 residues. The CDR3 is CASSTRQLSEQYF. As DNA, the CDR3 is TGTGCCAGTAGTACCCGACAGTTGTCCGAGCAGTACTTC.

The V gene is TRBV29-1, the J gene TRBJ1-5; 9 bases match TRBD1. Per germline, CDR1 SQVTM and CDR2 ANQGSEA. CDR3 size: 14 residues. The trim removed 4 bases at V and 2 bases at J, leaving 3 bases unmatched. This CDR3 reads CSVVTGGGNQPQHF. The CDR3 DNA is TGCAGCGTTGTGACAGGGGGAGGCAATCAGCCCCAGCATTTT.

V usage is TRBV5-1 and J usage is TRBJ1-2; 11 bases agree with TRBD1. The V gene's germline CDR1 is SGHRS and CDR2 YFSETQ. The CDR3 spans 16 residues. J was trimmed by 8 bases and V by 0 bases; bases with no gene match: 9. The CDR3 coding sequence is TGCGCCAGCAGCTTGGGGACAGGGGGCTTTTTGGGAGGCTACACCTTC. It encodes CASSLGTGGFLGGYTF. Variable domain in full (rest from reference TRBV5-1 and TRBJ1-2): KAGVTQTPRYLIKTRGQQVTLSCSPISGHRSVSWYQQTPGQGLQFLFEYFSETQRNKGNFPGRFSGRQFSNSRSEMNVSTLELGDSALYLCASSLGTGGFLGGYTFGSGTRLTVV.

In its sample, this clone was seen once. In DNA form, the CDR3 reads TGTGCCTGGCGCCATCGGGGAGGAAACACTGAAGCTTTCTTT. Translating gives CAWRHRGGNTEAFF. This chain links TRBV30 with TRBJ1-1; D uncertain. The CDR3 length is 14 residues. Germline lookup yields CDR1 GTSNPN and CDR2 SVGIG (reference sequence). The V and J ends lost 5 bases and 2 bases respectively, with 15 bases between them.

This clone was counted once. J is TRBJ1-1 and V is TRBV7-6; a possible D gene is TRBD1 (5 bases). V was shortened by 7 bases and J by 4 bases, with 13 bases between the two germline ends. Germline-derived CDR1 and CDR2 are SGHVS and FNYEAQ. This CDR3 region has 13 residues. CDR3 in amino acids: CASTPTDLTEAFF. For the CDR3, the DNA is TGTGCCAGCACCCCGACAGACCTCACTGAAGCTTTCTTT.

V is TRBV28 and J is TRBJ2-7, with 7 bases that match TRBD1. The CDR3 spans 14 residues. Looked up from germline, CDR1 is MDHEN and CDR2 is SYDVKM. V gave up 5 bases and J gave up 1 base; unmatched junction bases: 5. Here the CDR3 reads CASSRTGLSYEQYF. CDR3 nucleotides: TGTGCCAGCAGTCGGACAGGTTTATCCTACGAGCAGTACTTC.

The chain links TRBV29-1 to TRBJ1-2; D is perhaps TRBD1 (5 bases). The CDR3 runs 12 residues. Germline-derived CDR1 and CDR2 are SQVTM and ANQGSEA. The V gene lost 6 bases and the J gene lost 2 bases, with 10 bases spanning the gap. In DNA form, the CDR3 reads TGCAGCGTGGTGACAGCAAACTATGGCTACACCTTC. Encoded protein: CSVVTANYGYTF.

This rearrangement joins TRBV29-1 to TRBJ2-1; 9 positions agree with TRBD1. CDR3 size: 13 residues. Per germline, CDR1 SQVTM and CDR2 ANQGSEA. Trimming at V came to 4 bases and at J to 3 bases, leaving 1 base not matched to a gene. The CDR3 reads CSVGDRDYNEQFF. The CDR3 region has the DNA TGCAGCGTTGGGGACAGGGACTACAATGAGCAGTTCTTC.

This clone was seen a few times. This chain links TRBV7-2 with TRBJ1-4; no firm D call. Germline CDR1 and CDR2: SGHTA and FQGNSA. This CDR3 contains 13 residues. Trimming took off 5 bases at V and 7 bases at J, with 11 bases between the two ends. For the CDR3, the DNA is TGTGCCAGCAGCCCCCGTCTCAGTGAAAAACTGTTTTTT. It specifies CASSPRLSEKLFF.

The rearrangement links TRBV11-1 to TRBJ2-3; TRBD2 agrees at 8 bases. CDR1 and CDR2 (germline): SGHAT, FQDESV (reference sequence). CDR3 size: 18 residues. V was pared by 5 bases and J by 3 bases, with 16 bases of the junction left unmatched. CDR3 in amino acids: CASSTRIGTRRGTDTQYF. For the CDR3, the DNA is TGTGCCAGCAGCACTAGGATTGGGACTAGAAGAGGAACAGATACGCAGTATTTT.

The V and J genes are TRBV9 and TRBJ1-4; the D is unclear. Between the trimmed V and J ends, which lost 4 bases and 0 bases, there was a span of 13 bases. The CDR3 is 16 residues long. Germline assignment: CDR1 SGDLS and CDR2 YYNGEE. CDR3 residues: CASSPQMAPTNEKLFF. The DNA for the CDR3 is TGTGCCAGCAGCCCCCAGATGGCCCCAACTAATGAAAAACTGTTTTTT.

The CDR3 DNA reads as TGTGCCAGCACCCCTTCCAGGGGCGCCTACGAGCAGTACTTC. Protein product: CASTPSRGAYEQYF. This chain connects TRBV27 to TRBJ2-7; D possibly corresponds to TRBD1 (6 bases). Trimming removed 7 bases from V and 2 bases from J, with 15 bases in between. This CDR3 region has 14 residues. Per the germline V gene, CDR1 is MNHEY and CDR2 is SMNVEV (reference sequence).

The chain couples TRBV7-9 to TRBJ2-7; 12 positions match TRBD2. CDR1 is SEHNR, CDR2 FQNEAQ, per germline (reference sequence). There are 15 residues in the CDR3. V dropped 5 bases and J dropped 5; count of bases not matched to a gene: 7. CDR3 sequence reads: CASSPRLAGVNEQYF. In DNA form, the CDR3 reads TGTGCCAGCAGCCCCCGACTAGCGGGAGTTAACGAGCAGTACTTC.

This chain connects TRBV11-1 to TRBJ2-7; 7 nucleotides align to TRBD1. This CDR3 contains 15 residues. Germline CDR1 and CDR2: SGHAT and FQDESV (reference sequence). The ends lost 4 bases at V and 3 bases at J; junction bases unmatched: 9. Here the CDR3 reads CASSSRGTPVYEQYF. The CDR3 bases are TGTGCCAGCAGCTCCAGGGGGACACCGGTCTACGAGCAGTACTTC.

This chain connects TRBV5-1 to TRBJ2-3; perhaps TRBD2 as D (5 bases). This CDR3 region has 15 residues. CDR1 is SGHRS, CDR2 YFSETQ, per germline. V shed 4 bases and J shed 1 base, with 13 bases lying between them. The CDR3 sequence: CASSTRAVRTDTQYF. CDR3 DNA: TGCGCCAGCAGCACACGAGCGGTACGCACAGATACGCAGTATTTT. The full variable domain, in which reference TRBV5-1 and TRBJ2-3 provide the parts outside the CDR3, is KAGVTQTPRYLIKTRGQQVTLSCSPISGHRSVSWYQQTPGQGLQFLFEYFSETQRNKGNFPGRFSGRQFSNSRSEMNVSTLELGDSALYLCASSTRAVRTDTQYFGPGTRLTVL.

This clone was recorded a few times. This CDR3 is CASSLIGGGSNQPQHF. In DNA, the CDR3 is TGTGCCAGCAGTTTAATCGGCGGGGGTAGCAATCAGCCCCAGCATTTT. The V call is TRBV27, the J call TRBJ1-5; TRBD1 might be the D (5 bases). This CDR3 is built from 16 residues. Trimming cost V 2 bases and J 0 bases, with 11 bases left between them. Germline V CDR1 and CDR2: MNHEY, SMNVEV (reference sequence).

The chain carries TRBV30 and TRBJ2-1, with TRBD2 matching over 7 bases. J gave up 4 bases and V 8 bases, and 14 bases lay outside the gene matches. Per germline, CDR1 GTSNPN and CDR2 SVGIG (reference sequence). The CDR3 spans 15 residues. The CDR3 region has the DNA TGTGCCGCGGCGATGCAAGCGGGACCGTACAATGAGCAGTTCTTC. It yields the protein CAAAMQAGPYNEQFF.